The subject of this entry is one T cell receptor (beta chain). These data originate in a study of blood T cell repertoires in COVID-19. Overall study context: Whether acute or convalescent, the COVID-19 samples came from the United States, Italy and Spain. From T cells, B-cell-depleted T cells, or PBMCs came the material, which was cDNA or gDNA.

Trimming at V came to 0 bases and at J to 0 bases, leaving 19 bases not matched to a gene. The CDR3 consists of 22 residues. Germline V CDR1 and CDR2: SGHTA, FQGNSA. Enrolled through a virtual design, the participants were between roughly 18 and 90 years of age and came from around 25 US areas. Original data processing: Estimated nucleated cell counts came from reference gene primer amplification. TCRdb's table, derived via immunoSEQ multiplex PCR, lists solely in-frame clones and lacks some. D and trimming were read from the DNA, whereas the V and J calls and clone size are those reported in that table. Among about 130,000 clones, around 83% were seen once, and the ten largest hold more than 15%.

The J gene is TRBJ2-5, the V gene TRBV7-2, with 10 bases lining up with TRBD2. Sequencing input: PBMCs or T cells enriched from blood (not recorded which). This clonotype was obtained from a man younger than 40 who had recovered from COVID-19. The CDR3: CASSLAFLSLGLAETYQETQYF. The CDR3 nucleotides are TGTGCCAGCAGCTTAGCTTTTCTTTCTCTAGGACTAGCGGAGACGTACCAAGAGACCCAGTACTTC.